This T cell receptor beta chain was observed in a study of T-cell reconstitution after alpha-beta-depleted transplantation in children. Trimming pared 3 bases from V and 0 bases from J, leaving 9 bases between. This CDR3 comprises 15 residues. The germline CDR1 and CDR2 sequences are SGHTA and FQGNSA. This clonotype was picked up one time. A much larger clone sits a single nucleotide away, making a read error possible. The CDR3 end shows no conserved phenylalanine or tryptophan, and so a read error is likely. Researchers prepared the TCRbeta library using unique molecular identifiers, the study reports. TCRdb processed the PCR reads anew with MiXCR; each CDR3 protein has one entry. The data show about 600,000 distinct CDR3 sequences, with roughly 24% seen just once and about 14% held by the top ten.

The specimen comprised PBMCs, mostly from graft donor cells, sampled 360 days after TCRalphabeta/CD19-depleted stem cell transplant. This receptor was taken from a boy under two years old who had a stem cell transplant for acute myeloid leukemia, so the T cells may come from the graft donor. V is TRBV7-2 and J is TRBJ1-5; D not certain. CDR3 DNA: TGTGCCAGCAGCTTGGTGACCGCTAGCAATCAGCCCCAGCATTCT. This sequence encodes CASSLVTASNQPQHS.